The sequence of this T cell receptor (beta chain) was determined in a study of T cell responses to AZD1222 COVID-19 vaccine. Across the whole study: Doses given second, at about 4 or about 12 weeks, were pooled.

The length of the CDR3 is 19 residues. Germline V CDR1 and CDR2: SNHLY, FYNNEI. After removal of 0 bases from V and 2 bases from J, the junction contained 8 bases not matched to a gene. Turning to this clone: As yet, its antigen is unknown.

Study-wide results and caveats: Repertoire collection took place solely once the T cell response had peaked. Per reports, nearly half of all spike-specific TCRs target regions that are unmutated in variants. Vaccination with two AZD1222 doses was followed by a rise in Spike-specific TCR breadth and depth.

Measured with immunoSEQ multiplex PCR; TCRdb has only the in-frame clones, and not every one. The sample lists 130,000 to 150,000 clones, around 93% occurring once. The sample in question was peripheral blood, obtained on day 0 of AZD1222 vaccination. This chain connects TRBV2 to TRBJ1-5; 12 bases agree with TRBD1. This clonotype was obtained from an adult in good health. This CDR3 is CASSEAWGQGAGGNQPQHF. For the CDR3, the DNA is TGTGCCAGCAGTGAAGCATGGGGACAGGGGGCCGGTGGCAATCAGCCCCAGCATTTT.